This T cell receptor beta chain was sequenced in a study of T cells in narcolepsy. Study background: Donors had narcolepsy type 1 or type 2, or were healthy controls.

Broader study findings: Same-patient CSF and blood CD4+ T cell clonotypes included HCRT-specific and TRIB2-specific autoreactive ones.

With V trimmed by 4 bases and J by 5 bases, 11 bases remained unmatched. The germline V gene has CDR1 SGHNT and CDR2 YYREEE (reference sequence). The length of the CDR3 is 16 residues. With regard to this clone: Its matching antigen is unknown.

Assay used: immunoSEQ multiplex PCR; TCRdb lists only in-frame clones, some missing. The data contain under 40,000 clones, around four fifths of them seen just once; the ten biggest clones take up under 0.8%. The sequence derives from a human donor in good health. This chain uses TRBV5-4 with TRBJ1-1; 10 bases map to TRBD1. The sample taken for sequencing was memory (CD45RA-) CD4+ T cells from blood. CDR3 protein: CASSSQGQGRGTEAFF. DNA for the CDR3: TGTGCCAGCAGCAGCCAGGGACAGGGGAGAGGGACTGAAGCTTTCTTT.